This note documents a single T cell receptor (beta chain) sequence. In the original processing: Amplification from reference gene primers served as the basis for estimated nucleated cell counts. TCRdb's table, derived via immunoSEQ multiplex PCR, lists solely in-frame clones and lacks some. That table supplies the V and J calls and clone size; D and trimming were determined from the DNA. Of tens of thousands of clones detected, 70% to 80% appear once; the ten largest clones hold 24%. The CDR3 has 16 residues. Germline V CDR1 and CDR2: KGHDR, SFDVKD. The trim removed 3 bases at V and 5 bases at J, leaving 9 bases unmatched. This sample was included in a study of blood T cell repertoires in COVID-19. Overall study context: Specimens from acute and convalescent COVID-19 originated in the United States, Italy and Spain.

The sequencing sample was made of peripheral blood. The receptor was isolated from a human donor in a cohort sampled during active COVID-19. The chain joins TRBV24-1 to TRBJ2-1; 7 nucleotides align to TRBD1. CDR3 in amino acids: CATSDHRTGQNNEQFF. The DNA for the CDR3 is TGTGCCACCAGTGATCATCGGACAGGCCAGAACAATGAGCAGTTCTTC.